This TCR beta chain was documented in a study of blood T cell repertoires in COVID-19. Some clones are missing from TCRdb's copy, which holds only in-frame ones; the method was immunoSEQ multiplex PCR. This sample yields about 150,000 clones, of which about 89% are seen a single time; roughly 0.51% belongs to the top ten. This CDR3 is 12 amino acids long. Unmatched junction bases numbered 4, after V lost 1 base and J lost 10 bases. Germline V gene sequence: CDR1 SGHRS, CDR2 YFSETQ. The sample was peripheral blood. The origin of this receptor is a man in his fifties or sixties with acute or convalescent COVID-19. J is TRBJ1-2 and V is TRBV5-1; 7 nucleotides match TRBD1. CDR3 residues: CASSLRDSDYTF. CDR3 sequence (DNA): TGCGCCAGCAGCTTGAGGGACAGTGACTACACCTTC.